The 32 T cell receptor beta chains below were found in one sample sequenced in a study of beta chain features in type 1 diabetes. Study-wide findings and caveats: People with Type 1 diabetes carried modestly yet significantly shorter TCRB CDR3s in all four CD4+ subsets.

These receptors lack a known antigen. Isolated RNA was reverse transcribed in full, so expressed TCRB transcripts were sequenced. The repertoire was sequenced with immunoSEQ multiplex PCR; TCRdb's copy has only in-frame clones and lacks some. The table shows hundreds of thousands of clones, with about 14% occurring only once. Sequencing was carried out using naive CD4+ T cells from blood. The receptors shown here come from a young man with type 1 diabetes.

The chain uses TRBV2 and TRBJ1-6, with D unclear. Trimming removed 5 bases from V and 0 bases from J, with 11 bases in between. The CDR3 sequence is 16 residues long. From germline, CDR1 is SNHLY and CDR2 FYNNEI. The CDR3 DNA is TGTGCCAGCAGTCGGGGAGAGAGCTCCTATAATTCACCCCTCCACTTT. It encodes CASSRGESSYNSPLHF.

This clone turned up a few times. The chain links TRBV7-9 to TRBJ1-5; D not certain. V lost 7 bases and J 0 bases, leaving 10 bases between the germline ends. The CDR3 totals 14 residues. Germline V lookup: CDR1 SEHNR, CDR2 FQNEAQ (reference sequence). In nucleotides, the CDR3 is TGTGCCAGCACCTTTGATAATAGCAATCAGCCCCAGCATTTT. As protein: CASTFDNSNQPQHF. Supplemented by reference TRBV7-9 and TRBJ1-5, the full variable domain reads DTGVSQNPRHKITKRGQNVTFRCDPISEHNRLYWYRQTLGQGPEFLTYFQNEAQLEKSRLLSDRFSAERPKGSFSTLEIQRTEQGDSAMYLCASTFDNSNQPQHFGDGTRLSIL.

This clone was counted a few times. The J gene is TRBJ1-3, the V gene TRBV15; no clear D gene. Looked up from germline, CDR1 is LNHNV and CDR2 is YYDKDF (reference sequence). Trimming cost V 3 bases and J 0 bases, with 6 bases left between them. The CDR3 length is 14 residues. CDR3 nucleotide sequence: TGTGCCACCAGCAGTCGAAGCTCTGGAAACACCATATATTTT. It translates to CATSSRSSGNTIYF.

This clone was observed a handful of times. This rearrangement joins TRBV19 to TRBJ2-1; no clear D gene. The CDR3 contains 16 residues. Germline V gene data show CDR1 as LNHDA and CDR2 as SQIVND (reference sequence). Trimming shortened V by 6 bases and J by 0 bases, and 15 bases separated the two germline ends. The CDR3: CASSRLDGHSYNEQFF. The DNA for the CDR3 is TGTGCCAGTAGCCGGTTGGACGGGCACTCCTACAATGAGCAGTTCTTC.

This clone was seen more than once but under ten times. This rearrangement joins TRBV6-1 to TRBJ2-1; 7 bases map to TRBD2. The V gene end was trimmed by 11 bases and the J gene end by 3 bases; junction bases not matched to a gene: 10. The CDR3 is made up of 14 amino acids. CDR1 is MNHNS, CDR2 SASEGT, per germline. The CDR3 loop reads CAGRLATVYNEQFF. The CDR3 nucleotides read TGTGCCGGCCGACTAGCTACTGTCTACAATGAGCAGTTCTTC.

In the case of this clone: Other DNA sequences in this specimen translate into the identical CDR3. V and J are TRBV29-1 and TRBJ2-7; D remains ambiguous. Trimming removed 4 bases at V and 0 bases at J, with 7 bases between. Germline CDR1 SQVTM, CDR2 ANQGSEA. The CDR3 covers 12 residues. CDR3 coding DNA: TGCAGCGTTGGAACAAGCTCCTACGAGCAGTACTTC. It encodes CSVGTSSYEQYF.

This clone was observed a handful of times. The chain couples TRBV5-4 to TRBJ2-3; D not resolved. The CDR3 covers 14 residues. Trimming stripped 0 bases from V and 2 bases from J, with 7 bases between. CDR1 is SGHNT and CDR2 is YYREEE in the germline V gene (reference sequence). The CDR3 nucleotides are TGTGCCAGCAGCTTGGAAGTAGACACAGATACGCAGTATTTT. It codes for CASSLEVDTDTQYF.

The chain uses TRBV4-3 and TRBJ1-2; D is undetermined. Germline CDR1 and CDR2: LGHNA and YSLEER. The germline V and J ends were trimmed by 2 bases and 5 bases, with 15 bases remaining between them. This CDR3 contains 15 residues. The CDR3 protein is CASSQYGALSYGYTF. The CDR3 nucleotides read TGCGCCAGCAGCCAATACGGCGCCCTTTCTTATGGCTACACCTTC.

The V call is TRBV7-9, the J call TRBJ2-1; D ambiguous. Per the germline V gene, CDR1 is SEHNR and CDR2 is FQNEAQ (reference sequence). The V end lost 2 bases, the J end lost 3 bases, and 2 bases lay between the germline ends. This CDR3 comprises 12 residues. The chain's CDR3 is CASSLLYNEQFF. The CDR3 bases are TGTGCCAGCAGCTTACTCTACAATGAGCAGTTCTTC. The whole variable domain, remainder taken from reference TRBV7-9 and TRBJ2-1, is DTGVSQNPRHKITKRGQNVTFRCDPISEHNRLYWYRQTLGQGPEFLTYFQNEAQLEKSRLLSDRFSAERPKGSFSTLEIQRTEQGDSAMYLCASSLLYNEQFFGPGTRLTVL.

This clone turned up a few times. This chain joins TRBV6-1 and TRBJ2-7; D gene ambiguous. The germline V gene has CDR1 MNHNS and CDR2 SASEGT. This CDR3 region has 13 residues. V was pared by 4 bases and J by 3 bases, with 10 bases between. Here the CDR3 reads CASSVVGIYEQYF. For the CDR3, the DNA is TGTGCCAGCAGTGTGGTGGGGATCTACGAGCAGTACTTC.

The chain joins TRBV14 to TRBJ1-1; D is possibly TRBD1 (5 bases). From germline, CDR1 is SGHDN and CDR2 FVKESK. V lost 2 bases to trimming and J lost 8 bases, with 9 bases between them. This CDR3 region has 12 residues. The CDR3 here is CASSQSGVEAFF. In DNA, the CDR3 is TGTGCCAGCAGCCAATCGGGGGTAGAAGCTTTCTTT.

Only a few counts were recorded for this clone. V usage is TRBV7-2 and J usage is TRBJ2-5; 8 positions agree with TRBD2. The V and J ends lost 5 bases and 2 bases, in that order; junction bases with no gene match: 10. Germline assignment: CDR1 SGHTA and CDR2 FQGNSA. The CDR3 runs to 16 residues. CDR3 in DNA: TGTGCCAGCAGCCTAGGGGTCGGCGGGGGGCAAGAGACCCAGTACTTC. Its translation: CASSLGVGGGQETQYF.

Only a few counts were recorded for this clone. The CDR3 sequence: CAISLGQGQPQHF. Here the CDR3 DNA reads TGTGCCATCAGTTTAGGACAGGGCCAGCCCCAGCATTTT. This sequence joins TRBV10-3 and TRBJ1-5, with 8 bases lining up with TRBD1. The CDR3 is made up of 13 amino acids. Germline CDR1 is ENHRY and CDR2 is SYGVKD. Trimming at V came to 5 bases and at J to 7 bases, leaving 4 bases not matched to a gene.

This chain links TRBV6-6 with TRBJ2-1; 8 positions agree with TRBD2. V lost 5 bases and J lost 3; bases outside the gene matches: 9. CDR3 length equals 16 residues. Germline-derived CDR1 and CDR2 are MNHNY and SVGAGI (reference sequence). This chain's CDR3 is CASSPYLSGDYNEQFF. The CDR3 DNA reads as TGTGCCAGCAGTCCCTACCTTAGCGGGGACTACAATGAGCAGTTCTTC.

The chain recombines TRBV19 with TRBJ2-3; D is tentatively TRBD1 or TRBD2 (5 bases each). The CDR3 totals 13 residues. The germline gives CDR1 LNHDA, CDR2 SQIVND (reference sequence). V lost 5 bases to trimming and J lost 2 bases, with 8 bases between them. The CDR3, as DNA: TGTGCCAGTAGTCTCGGGACCACAGATACGCAGTATTTT. It codes for CASSLGTTDTQYF.

The chain is built from TRBV18 and TRBJ1-1; 10 nucleotides agree with TRBD1. Germline CDR1 and CDR2: KGHSH and LQKENI. The CDR3 is 16 residues long. The V gene end was trimmed by 1 base and the J gene end by 3 bases; junction bases not matched to a gene: 5. The CDR3: CASSPQTGGLDTEAFF. DNA for the CDR3: TGTGCCAGCTCACCACAGACAGGGGGCTTGGACACTGAAGCTTTCTTT.

This clone was seen only a few times. The chain uses TRBV7-2 and TRBJ2-5, with TRBD2 identical over 7 bases. V dropped 3 bases and J dropped 4; count of bases not matched to a gene: 11. CDR3 length: 16 amino acids. Germline CDR1 and CDR2: SGHTA and FQGNSA. The DNA of the CDR3 is TGTGCCAGCAGCTTCACAGCGGGGAGCGGCGGAGAGACCCAGTACTTC. It specifies CASSFTAGSGGETQYF. The full variable domain, its missing parts supplied by reference TRBV7-2 and TRBJ2-5, is GAGVSQSPSNKVTEKGKDVELRCDPISGHTALYWYRQSLGQGLEFLIYFQGNSAPDKSGLPSDRFSAERTGGSVSTLTIQRTQQEDSAVYLCASSFTAGSGGETQYFGPGTRLLVL.

This clone showed up just a few times. The gene calls are TRBV4-2 and TRBJ2-3; 11 bases match TRBD2. Trimming cost V 0 bases and J 1 base; bases outside gene matches: 9. Germline CDR1 reads LGHNA; CDR2 reads YNFKEQ. The CDR3 has 19 amino acids. CDR3 residues: CASSQDGRASGGRTDTQYF. CDR3 nucleotide sequence: TGTGCCAGCAGCCAAGATGGGCGGGCTAGCGGGGGGCGCACAGATACGCAGTATTTT.

This clone has just a few counts. V usage is TRBV12-5 and J usage is TRBJ2-3; D remains ambiguous. CDR1 LGHNT and CDR2 FRNRAP come from the germline V gene. V was clipped by 1 base and J by 2 bases, with 7 bases between them. The CDR3 spans 14 residues. CDR3 protein: CASGLDHPTDTQYF. The DNA of the CDR3 is TGTGCTAGTGGTTTGGATCACCCCACAGATACGCAGTATTTT.

This clone came up a few times. The chain carries TRBV7-2 and TRBJ2-4; D might be TRBD1 or TRBD2, each matching 5 bases. V lost 4 bases to trimming and J lost 4 bases, with 8 bases between them. Germline lookup yields CDR1 SGHTA and CDR2 FQGNSA. The CDR3 extends over 13 amino acids. This CDR3 reads CASSSWGKNIQYF. The CDR3 nucleotides are TGTGCCAGCAGCTCCTGGGGGAAAAACATTCAGTACTTC.

The chain employs TRBV10-3 and TRBJ1-1; no definite D call. The CDR3 is made up of 13 amino acids. Trimming removed 2 bases from V and 3 bases from J, with 7 bases in between. Germline CDR1 and CDR2: ENHRY and SYGVKD. CDR3 in amino acids: CAISEQEHTEAFF. CDR3 nucleotide sequence: TGTGCCATCAGTGAGCAGGAGCACACTGAAGCTTTCTTT.

This rearrangement joins TRBV5-1 to TRBJ1-2; weak D call: TRBD1 (6 bases). V lost 6 bases and J 3 bases, leaving 15 bases between the germline ends. CDR3 length: 14 amino acids. Germline lookup yields CDR1 SGHRS and CDR2 YFSETQ. CDR3 residues: CASTAKGGDYGYTF. The CDR3 DNA follows: TGCGCCAGCACCGCCAAAGGGGGAGACTATGGCTACACCTTC.

The chain employs TRBV7-2 and TRBJ1-1, with a possible D match to TRBD1 (5 bases). This CDR3 contains 12 residues. V was trimmed by 8 bases and J by 3 bases, leaving 10 bases between them. Looked up from germline, CDR1 is SGHTA and CDR2 is FQGNSA. The CDR3 DNA is TGTGCCAGCGGCCGAGGGGACACTGAAGCTTTCTTT. It encodes CASGRGDTEAFF.

The chain couples TRBV6-1 to TRBJ2-7; D possibly corresponds to TRBD1 (6 bases). The CDR3 sequence is 14 residues long. The V gene's germline CDR1 is MNHNS and CDR2 SASEGT. V lost 7 bases and J 0 bases, leaving 13 bases between the germline ends. The CDR3 loop reads CASNPGTSSYEQYF. The CDR3, as DNA: TGTGCCAGCAACCCAGGGACATCCTCCTACGAGCAGTACTTC.

The rearrangement links TRBV6-4 to TRBJ2-1; 11 nucleotides match TRBD2. Trimming at V came to 6 bases and at J to 6 bases, leaving 7 bases not matched to a gene. CDR1 and CDR2 (germline): MRHNA, SNTAGT. This CDR3 comprises 15 residues. The CDR3 DNA reads TGTGCCAGCAGCGTAGCGGGAGGGCCTAGCAATGAGCAGTTCTTC. This translates into CASSVAGGPSNEQFF.

The chain carries TRBV7-9 and TRBJ2-7; 7 bases are shared with TRBD1. There are 16 residues in the CDR3. Germline loops: CDR1 SEHNR, CDR2 FQNEAQ (reference sequence). V lost 4 bases to trimming and J lost 5 bases; unmatched junction nucleotides: 14. CDR3 residues: CASSSNYRGLLDEQYF. In DNA, the CDR3 is TGTGCCAGCAGCTCCAACTATAGGGGGCTCTTGGACGAGCAGTACTTC.

The V call is TRBV28, the J call TRBJ2-4; D gene ambiguous. Trimming took off 2 bases at V and 0 bases at J, with 8 bases between the two ends. CDR1 and CDR2 from the germline V gene are MDHEN and SYDVKM. The CDR3 contains 15 residues. CDR3 loop: CASSLGPLAKNIQYF. In DNA, the CDR3 is TGTGCCAGCAGTTTAGGACCATTAGCCAAAAACATTCAGTACTTC.

The chain links TRBV18 to TRBJ2-5; D remains ambiguous. Germline loops: CDR1 KGHSH, CDR2 LQKENI. CDR3 size: 14 residues. The ends were cut back, 6 bases at V and 2 bases at J, with 13 bases in the middle. CDR3 coding DNA: TGTGCCAGCTCCCCAATTACGACACAAGAGACCCAGTACTTC. Its protein is CASSPITTQETQYF.

Many counts were recorded for this clone. Other nucleotide sequences from this sample produce the same CDR3. The V call is TRBV7-2, the J call TRBJ2-3; D unclear. Per germline, CDR1 SGHTA and CDR2 FQGNSA. The germline V and J ends were trimmed by 1 base and 2 bases, with 1 base remaining between them. The CDR3 is made up of 12 amino acids. The CDR3 DNA follows: TGTGCCAGCAGCTTAGACACAGATACGCAGTATTTT. Amino acid sequence: CASSLDTDTQYF.

This chain connects TRBV2 to TRBJ2-2; no firm D call. Germline CDR1 is SNHLY and CDR2 is FYNNEI. The CDR3 contains 14 residues. Deletions cut 10 bases from V and 2 bases from J, with 14 bases between. The CDR3 sequence: CATADGANTGELFF. CDR3 sequence (DNA): TGTGCCACCGCGGACGGAGCAAACACCGGGGAGCTGTTTTTT.

The V call is TRBV4-1, the J call TRBJ2-1; possible D gene TRBD2, 5 bases. The CDR3 has 13 residues. V lost 4 bases and J lost 8, with 12 bases in between. Germline-derived CDR1 and CDR2 are MGHRA and YSYEKL. The CDR3 DNA is TGCGCCAGCAGCCGAGGGCCATACGATGAGCAGTTCTTC. Translation gives CASSRGPYDEQFF.

This clone was picked up a small number of times. The V and J genes are TRBV18 and TRBJ2-7; TRBD1 matches at 10 bases. The CDR3 contains 15 residues. CDR1 is KGHSH, CDR2 LQKENI, per germline. Germline trimming cut 0 bases from V and 7 bases from J; bases unmatched to any gene: 6. The DNA of the CDR3 is TGTGCCAGCTCACCACCGCGGACAGGGGGTGAGGAGCAGTACTTC. Its protein product is CASSPPRTGGEEQYF.